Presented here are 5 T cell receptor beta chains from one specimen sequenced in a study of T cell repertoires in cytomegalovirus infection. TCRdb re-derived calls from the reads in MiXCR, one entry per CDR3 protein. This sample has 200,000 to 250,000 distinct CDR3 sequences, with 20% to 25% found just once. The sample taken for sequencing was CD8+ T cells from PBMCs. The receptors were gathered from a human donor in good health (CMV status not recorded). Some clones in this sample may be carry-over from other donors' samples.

CDR3 in DNA: TGTGCCAGCACCCACGGGAGCTCCTACGAGCAGTACTTC. It specifies CASTHGSSYEQYF. The gene calls are TRBV7-9 and TRBJ2-7, with TRBD2 as a possible D gene (6 bases). V shed 7 bases and J shed 0 bases, with 10 bases lying between them. The CDR3 loop spans 13 amino acids. Germline-derived CDR1 and CDR2 are SEHNR and FQNEAQ (reference sequence).

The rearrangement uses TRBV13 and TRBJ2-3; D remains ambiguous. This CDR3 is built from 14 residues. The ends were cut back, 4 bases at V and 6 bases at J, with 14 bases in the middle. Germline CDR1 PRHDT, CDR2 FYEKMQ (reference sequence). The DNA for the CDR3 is TGTGCCAGCAGCTCCCGGATCTACCCGGATACGCAGTATTTT. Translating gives CASSSRIYPDTQYF.

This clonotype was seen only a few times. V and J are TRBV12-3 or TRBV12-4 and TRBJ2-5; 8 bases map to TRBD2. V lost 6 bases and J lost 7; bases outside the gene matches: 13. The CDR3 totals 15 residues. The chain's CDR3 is CASRLGVAGPRTQYF. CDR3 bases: TGTGCCAGCAGACTCGGAGTAGCGGGGCCTAGGACCCAGTACTTC.

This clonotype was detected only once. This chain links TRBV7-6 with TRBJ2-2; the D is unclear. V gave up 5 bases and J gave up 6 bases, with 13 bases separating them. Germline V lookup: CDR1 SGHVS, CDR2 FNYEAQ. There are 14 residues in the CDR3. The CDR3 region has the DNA TGTGCCAGCAGCCAGCTCCCCCGGGCCGGGGAGCTGTTTTTT. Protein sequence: CASSQLPRAGELFF.

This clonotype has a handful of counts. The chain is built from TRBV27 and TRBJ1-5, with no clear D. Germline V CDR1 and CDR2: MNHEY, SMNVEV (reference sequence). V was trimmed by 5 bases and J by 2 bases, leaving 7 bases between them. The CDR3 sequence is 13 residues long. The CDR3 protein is CASSASGNQPQHF. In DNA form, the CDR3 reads TGTGCCAGCAGTGCGTCCGGCAATCAGCCCCAGCATTTT.